This TCR beta chain was captured in a study of blood T cell repertoires in COVID-19. Study information: The United States, Italy and Spain were the sources of the acute and convalescent COVID-19 samples. In each case, the material was cDNA or gDNA derived from T cells, B-cell-depleted T cells, or PBMCs.

CDR1 is LNHDA and CDR2 is SQIVND in the germline V gene (reference sequence). Trimming cost V 3 bases and J 7 bases, with 15 bases left between them. The CDR3 sequence is 15 residues long. Per the study methods: Researchers report that nucleated cell counts were estimated from reference gene primer amplification. Assay: immunoSEQ multiplex PCR; the TCRdb copy retains only in-frame clones and omits some. That table gives V, J and clone size, and the DNA gave D and trimming. The sample lists about 240,000 clones, about 83% seen once, with roughly 1.9% in the top ten. The chain uses TRBV19 and TRBJ1-4, with a possible D match to TRBD1 (5 bases). This clonotype originated in a man aged 30 to 45 who had recovered from COVID-19. The sample taken for sequencing was peripheral blood. The chain's CDR3 is CASSIGPGRAEKLFF. CDR3 coding DNA: TGTGCCAGTAGTATCGGCCCCGGCAGGGCTGAAAAACTGTTTTTT.